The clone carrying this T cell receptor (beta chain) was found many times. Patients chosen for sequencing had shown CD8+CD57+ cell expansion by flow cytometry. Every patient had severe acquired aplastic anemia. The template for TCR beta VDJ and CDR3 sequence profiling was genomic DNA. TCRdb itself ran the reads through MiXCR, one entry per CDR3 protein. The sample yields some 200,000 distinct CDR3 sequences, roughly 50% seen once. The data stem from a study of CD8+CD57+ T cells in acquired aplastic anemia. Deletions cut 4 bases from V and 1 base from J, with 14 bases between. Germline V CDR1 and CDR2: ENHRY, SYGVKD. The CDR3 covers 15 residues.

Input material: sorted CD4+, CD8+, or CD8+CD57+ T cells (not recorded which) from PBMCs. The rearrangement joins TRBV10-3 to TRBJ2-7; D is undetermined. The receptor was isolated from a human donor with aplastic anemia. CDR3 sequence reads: CAISAAEESSYEQYF. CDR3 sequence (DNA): TGTGCCATCAGTGCGGCTGAGGAGAGTTCCTACGAGCAGTACTTC.